This TCR beta chain was captured in a study of neurological immune-mediated disorders. One entry per CDR3 protein, called by TCRdb with MiXCR from the 5' RACE reads. The sample carries about 65,000 distinct CDR3 sequences, around 4% recorded once. The sample holds many counts of this clonotype. Its target is unknown. V gave up 4 bases and J gave up 4 bases, with 12 bases separating them. The germline V gene encodes CDR1 SGHKS and CDR2 YYEKEE (reference sequence). This CDR3 comprises 14 residues. General observations from the study: CDR3 amino acid sequences found in expanded clones were never shared across subjects, suggesting private repertoires in all groups.

Input material: PBMCs. The rearrangement joins TRBV5-5 to TRBJ2-1; unclear D gene. This TCR came from a man between 50 and 59 years old with multiple sclerosis. CDR3 loop: CASSDPFKYNEQFF. In DNA, the CDR3 is TGTGCCAGCAGCGACCCCTTTAAGTACAATGAGCAGTTCTTC.